The rows below give T cell receptor beta chains drawn from one sample of a study of Graves' ophthalmopathy and Graves' hyperthyroidism. TCRdb independently ran MiXCR on the multiplex PCR reads; one entry per CDR3 protein. This table holds a few hundred thousand distinct CDR3 sequences, approximately 18% found once. Sample: peripheral blood. These receptors originate from an adult woman with stable Graves' hyperthyroidism. Each CDR3 is given with its conserved first and last residue. The D gene is left open where the match is weak. Only part of the rows carry a size: once, few, many, or a class if the clone is expanded.

abundance | d_gene | j_gene | v_gene | len | CDR3nt | CDR3aa
many | - | TRBJ1-5 | TRBV28 | 15 | TGTGCCAGCAGTTTGTATCGGGGGATGGAGCAGCCCCAGCATTTT | CASSLYRGMEQPQHF
many | - | TRBJ1-1 | TRBV7-2 | 14 | TGTGCCAGCAGCCCAAGCGGAAGGAACACTGAAGCTTTCTTT | CASSPSGRNTEAFF
many | - | TRBJ2-2 | TRBV7-3 | 14 | TGTGCCAGCAGGCTCGGGGCATCGGCCGGGGAGCTGTTTTTT | CASRLGASAGELFF
many | TRBD1 | TRBJ1-6 | TRBV27 | 14 | TGTGCCAGCAGTCCAGGGGGTGTATATTCACCCCTCCACTTT | CASSPGGVYSPLHF
- | TRBD1 | TRBJ2-5 | TRBV27 | 14 | TGTGCCACCGGGACAGGCGACTTCGGGGAGACCCAGTACTTC | CATGTGDFGETQYF
- | - | TRBJ1-1 | TRBV6-1 | 13 | TGTGCCAGCAGTGAAGCGGGACGGACTGAAGCTTTCTTT | CASSEAGRTEAFF
many | TRBD1 | TRBJ1-2 | TRBV5-1 | 15 | TGCGCCAGCAGCACACAACCGGGACAGGGATATGGCTACACCTTC | CASSTQPGQGYGYTF
many | - | TRBJ2-5 | TRBV20-1 | 15 | TGCAGTGCTCCAATTATGCGAGGGAGCGGAGAGACCCAGTACTTC | CSAPIMRGSGETQYF
few | - | TRBJ2-2 | TRBV7-2 | 15 | TGTGCCAGCAGCTTCCAAAGTCCGGGCACCGGGGAGCTGTTTTTT | CASSFQSPGTGELFF
- | TRBD2 | TRBJ2-2 | TRBV2 | 15 | TGTGCCAGCAGGGGACTAGCGGGAATCACCGGGGAGCTGTTTTTT | CASRGLAGITGELFF
few | - | TRBJ2-3 | TRBV28 | 13 | TGTGCCAGCAGTTTACCCCATTCAGATACGCAGTATTTT | CASSLPHSDTQYF
many | - | TRBJ2-5 | TRBV28 | 16 | TGTGCCAGCAGATGGGGCGCCGGGCCCACGCAAGAGACCCAGTACTTC | CASRWGAGPTQETQYF
many | TRBD1 | TRBJ2-7 | TRBV5-1 | 14 | TGCGCCAGCAGCCCGACAGGGGGTAGTCTCGAGCAGTACTTC | CASSPTGGSLEQYF
few | TRBD2 | TRBJ2-7 | TRBV4-2 | 13 | TGTGCCAGCAGCCCAACTAGCGCGGGAGAGCAGTACTTC | CASSPTSAGEQYF
many | - | TRBJ1-3 | TRBV6-1 | 14 | TGTGCCAGCAGTGGTGGAGGGCCTGGAAACACCATATATTTT | CASSGGGPGNTIYF
- | TRBD1 | TRBJ1-1 | TRBV6-1 | 14 | TGTGCCAGCAGCCCGGACAGGTATCCTACTGAAGCTTTCTTT | CASSPDRYPTEAFF
many | TRBD1 | TRBJ1-1 | TRBV4-1 | 14 | TGCGCCAGCAGCCCCACAGGGGAGACGACTGAAGCTTTCTTT | CASSPTGETTEAFF
many | TRBD2 | TRBJ2-2 | TRBV7-8 | 17 | TGTGCCAGCAGCGCACTAGGGAGCGGGAGAGCCACCGGGGAGCTGTTTTTT | CASSALGSGRATGELFF